The 19 T cell receptor beta chains below all came from one sample that was sequenced in a study of blood T cell repertoires in COVID-19. Data came from immunoSEQ multiplex PCR; TCRdb stores just in-frame clones and leaves some out. The sample shows hundreds of thousands of clones, approximately 91% of them seen only once. Sequences were obtained from peripheral blood. These receptors all come from a woman aged 45-59 years with COVID-19, enrolled during active disease.

This chain links TRBV24-1 with TRBJ2-2; 9 bases fit TRBD1. V shed 9 bases and J 4 bases; nucleotides not matched to a gene: 8. Germline assignment: CDR1 KGHDR and CDR2 SFDVKD. This CDR3 spans 15 amino acids. CDR3 region: CATGDRARGTGELFF. CDR3 coding DNA: TGTGCCACCGGGGACAGGGCGAGGGGCACCGGGGAGCTGTTTTTT.

This chain uses TRBV5-5 with TRBJ2-5; D perhaps matches TRBD2 (5 bases). The V end lost 0 bases, the J end lost 2 bases, and 8 bases lay between the germline ends. The length of the CDR3 is 14 residues. Germline V CDR1 and CDR2: SGHKS, YYEKEE (reference sequence). The DNA for the CDR3 is TGTGCCAGCAGCTTGGATACTAGGCAAGAGACCCAGTACTTC. This translates into CASSLDTRQETQYF.

This clone has only one observation. J is TRBJ2-6 and V is TRBV19, with D possibly matching TRBD1 (6 bases). This CDR3 is 17 amino acids long. Germline CDR1 is LNHDA and CDR2 is SQIVND (reference sequence). V lost 4 bases to trimming and J lost 0 bases, with 13 bases between them. The CDR3 spells CASSTVGQTSGANVLTF. CDR3 nucleotides: TGTGCCAGTAGTACAGTAGGACAGACCTCTGGGGCCAACGTCCTGACTTTC.

The CDR3 is CASSFGGSNEQFF. The CDR3 DNA is TGTGCCAGCAGTTTCGGAGGGTCCAATGAGCAGTTCTTC. This chain joins TRBV27 and TRBJ2-1, with D possibly TRBD2 on 6 matching bases. The CDR3 loop spans 13 amino acids. Trimming took off 3 bases at V and 6 bases at J, with 9 bases between the two ends. Germline V CDR1 and CDR2: MNHEY, SMNVEV (reference sequence).

This clone was seen a handful of times. The chain recombines TRBV5-1 with TRBJ2-3, with a possible D match to TRBD1 (6 bases). V lost 0 bases to trimming and J lost 5 bases, with 16 bases between them. The germline CDR1 and CDR2 sequences are SGHRS and YFSETQ. CDR3 size: 16 residues. CDR3 sequence reads: CASSLVAGAYGDTQYF. The CDR3 bases are TGCGCCAGCAGCTTGGTAGCAGGGGCCTATGGAGATACGCAGTATTTT. Filled out from reference TRBV5-1 and TRBJ2-3, the complete variable domain reads KAGVTQTPRYLIKTRGQQVTLSCSPISGHRSVSWYQQTPGQGLQFLFEYFSETQRNKGNFPGRFSGRQFSNSRSEMNVSTLELGDSALYLCASSLVAGAYGDTQYFGPGTRLTVL.

This rearrangement joins TRBV9 to TRBJ2-5; 8 bases are shared with TRBD1. Looked up from germline, CDR1 is SGDLS and CDR2 is YYNGEE. Unmatched junction bases numbered 6, after V lost 1 base and J lost 4 bases. The CDR3 is made up of 15 amino acids. CDR3 nucleotide sequence: TGTGCCAGCAGCGTATTCTCCGGGACAGGAGAGACCCAGTACTTC. This translates into CASSVFSGTGETQYF.

The V and J genes are TRBV4-1 and TRBJ2-5; 7 bases match TRBD1. The CDR3 is 15 amino acids. Germline values: CDR1 MGHRA, CDR2 YSYEKL. V lost 4 bases and J lost 2; bases outside the gene matches: 7. The CDR3 is CASSLMTGWQETQYF. The CDR3 bases are TGCGCCAGCAGCCTAATGACAGGGTGGCAAGAGACCCAGTACTTC.

V gene TRBV27 combines with J gene TRBJ1-1; D is possibly TRBD1 (5 bases). The germline V and J ends were trimmed by 7 bases and 4 bases, with 10 bases remaining between them. In germline, CDR1 is MNHEY, CDR2 SMNVEV (reference sequence). CDR3 size: 12 residues. CDR3 in DNA: TGTGCCAGCACCTCCGGGGGCACTGAAGCTTTCTTT. Residues: CASTSGGTEAFF.

Note on this clone: Sequence at one end of the junction differs from germline and may be a read error. The chain employs TRBV30 and TRBJ2-2, with 7 nucleotides matching TRBD1. The CDR3 spans 14 residues. Germline V lookup: CDR1 GTSNPN, CDR2 SVGIG (reference sequence). The CDR3 protein is CARRNRGNTGELFF. The CDR3 nucleotides read TGTGCCCGGAGGAACAGGGGGAACACCGGGGAGCTGTTTTTT.

The chain couples TRBV4-1 to TRBJ2-1, with a tentative D call TRBD2 (5 bases). Germline CDR1 and CDR2: MGHRA and YSYEKL. Trimming left V 3 bases short and J 0 bases short, with 9 bases between. The CDR3 runs 15 residues. This chain's CDR3 is CASSQDRGSYNEQFF. The CDR3 nucleotides are TGCGCCAGCAGCCAGGACCGGGGCTCCTACAATGAGCAGTTCTTC.

V and J are TRBV19 and TRBJ2-7; 14 bases align to TRBD2. The germline gives CDR1 LNHDA, CDR2 SQIVND (reference sequence). Germline trimming cut 6 bases from V and 0 bases from J; bases unmatched to any gene: 7. This CDR3 region has 17 residues. CDR3 protein: CASSRGLAGAGSYEQYF. CDR3 nucleotides: TGTGCCAGTAGCCGGGGACTAGCGGGGGCCGGCTCCTACGAGCAGTACTTC.

The chain links TRBV4-1 to TRBJ2-7, with TRBD1 matching over 7 bases. V lost 4 bases and J lost 3; bases outside the gene matches: 6. Germline CDR1 MGHRA, CDR2 YSYEKL. The CDR3 extends over 14 amino acids. Here the CDR3 reads CASSLRQGLYEQYF. DNA of the CDR3: TGCGCCAGCAGCCTTCGACAGGGCCTCTACGAGCAGTACTTC.

The chain joins TRBV19 to TRBJ1-4; TRBD1 agrees at 7 bases. This CDR3 is built from 15 residues. V was pared by 4 bases and J by 4 bases, with 6 bases of the junction left unmatched. Germline values: CDR1 LNHDA, CDR2 SQIVND (reference sequence). The CDR3 region is CASSKSGQLNEKLFF. CDR3 sequence (DNA): TGTGCCAGTAGTAAGTCGGGACAGCTTAATGAAAAACTGTTTTTT.

The chain is built from TRBV29-1 and TRBJ2-3; 9 nucleotides agree with TRBD2. Germline lookup yields CDR1 SQVTM and CDR2 ANQGSEA. The CDR3 spans 14 residues. The V gene end was trimmed by 7 bases and the J gene end by 1 base; junction bases not matched to a gene: 6. Written as DNA, the CDR3 is TGCAGCGCTGAGGGCGGGGGGGGCACAGATACGCAGTATTTT. It codes for CSAEGGGGTDTQYF.

The CDR3 DNA sequence: TGTGCCATCACCCCCGACTCCTCATTCGAGCAGTTCTTC. This translates into CAITPDSSFEQFF. The chain has TRBV10-3 and TRBJ2-1; D gene ambiguous. Germline lookup yields CDR1 ENHRY and CDR2 SYGVKD. V lost 7 bases and J 10 bases, leaving 17 bases between the germline ends. This CDR3 has 13 residues.

The genes are TRBV6-5 and TRBJ2-2; D uncertain. This CDR3 has 12 residues. Germline V gene lookup returns CDR1 MNHEY and CDR2 SVGAGI. CDR3 in DNA: TGTGCTTCGTTATCTCACACCGGGGAGCTGTTTTTT. Protein: CASLSHTGELFF.

As for this clone: The sample has other DNA sequences that encode this CDR3 too. V is TRBV12-3 or TRBV12-4 and J is TRBJ2-3, with a tentative D call TRBD1 (5 bases). Between the trimmed V and J ends, which lost 5 bases and 5 bases, there was a span of 8 bases. The CDR3 spans 12 residues. The CDR3 DNA reads as TGTGCCAGCAGTCCTAGGGGAGATACGCAGTATTTT. Translating it yields CASSPRGDTQYF.

V usage is TRBV5-6 and J usage is TRBJ2-1, with a weak D call TRBD2 (7 bases). The V end was cut by 1 base, the J end by 4 bases, with 12 bases between. This CDR3 spans 15 amino acids. In germline, CDR1 is SGHDT, CDR2 YYEEEE. CDR3 coding DNA: TGTGCCAGCAGCTTGTTAGGGGGGGCTTACAATGAGCAGTTCTTC. It specifies CASSLLGGAYNEQFF.

The chain carries TRBV6-8 and TRBJ2-5; a weak D match, TRBD2 (6 bases). Trimming took 10 bases from V and 5 from J, leaving 20 bases between them. This CDR3 region has 14 residues. Germline V lookup: CDR1 MNHGY, CDR2 SAAAGT. The CDR3 DNA reads as TGTGCCACCTCCGGGGAGGAGGGTTCCGAGACCCAGTACTTC. Translation: CATSGEEGSETQYF.